One sample yielded the 13 T cell receptor beta chains listed below, sequenced in a study of blood T cell repertoires in COVID-19. Repertoires were generated with immunoSEQ multiplex PCR, while TCRdb's copy carries only in-frame clones and drops some. This table has about 480,000 clones, roughly 89% appearing once. Sequencing was done on a sample of peripheral blood. These receptors were taken from a man between 18 and 29 years old with COVID-19, enrolled during active disease.

The rearrangement links TRBV6-1 to TRBJ1-4; D may be TRBD1 (5 bases). The germline V gene has CDR1 MNHNS and CDR2 SASEGT. V shed 3 bases and J shed 8 bases, with 16 bases lying between them. CDR3 length: 15 amino acids. The CDR3 here is CASSEDLGLGEKLFF. The DNA of the CDR3 is TGTGCCAGCAGTGAGGATCTGGGGCTCGGGGAAAAACTGTTTTTT.

The chain joins TRBV6-5 to TRBJ2-7, with 9 bases that match TRBD2. Germline trimming cut 5 bases from V and 2 bases from J; bases unmatched to any gene: 7. CDR1 and CDR2 from the germline V gene are MNHEY and SVGAGI. The CDR3 covers 15 residues. In DNA form, the CDR3 reads TGTGCCAGCAGTCTAACTAGCGGGTTCACCTACGAGCAGTACTTC. Protein: CASSLTSGFTYEQYF.

V gene TRBV3-1 (or the pseudogene TRBV3-2) combines with J gene TRBJ1-2; D possibly corresponds to TRBD1 (5 bases). Germline values: CDR1 LGHDT, CDR2 YNNKEL (reference sequence). The V and J ends lost 2 bases and 5 bases respectively, with 12 bases between them. CDR3 length: 14 residues. CDR3 coding DNA: TGTGCCAGCAGCCAAACCGGGGGTTTGTATGGCTACACCTTC. This encodes CASSQTGGLYGYTF.

About this clone: Different DNA sequences within this sample yield the same CDR3. The chain's CDR3 is CASSLRDSNSPLHF. In DNA form, the CDR3 reads TGTGCCAGCAGCCTCCGGGACAGTAATTCACCCCTCCACTTT. The J gene is TRBJ1-6, the V gene TRBV7-9; 7 nucleotides match TRBD1. The V gene end was trimmed by 5 bases and the J gene end by 6 bases; junction bases not matched to a gene: 4. This CDR3 has 14 amino acids. Germline V gives CDR1 SEHNR, CDR2 FQNEAQ (reference sequence).

The chain combines TRBV27 with TRBJ1-2; TRBD1 matches at 9 bases. Germline V gene data show CDR1 as MNHEY and CDR2 as SMNVEV (reference sequence). The CDR3 consists of 16 residues. J lost 4 bases, V lost 5 bases, and 11 bases had no gene match. The CDR3 reads CASSPGGQGRGYGYTF. For the CDR3, the DNA is TGTGCCAGCAGTCCAGGTGGACAGGGGCGAGGCTATGGCTACACCTTC.

This chain connects TRBV11-3 to TRBJ2-1, with 8 bases lining up with TRBD2. J was trimmed by 1 base and V by 3 bases; bases with no gene match: 2. From germline, CDR1 is SGHNT and CDR2 YENEEA. There are 15 residues in the CDR3. The CDR3 nucleotides read TGTGCCAGCAGCTTTCTAGCGGGTTCCTACAATGAGCAGTTCTTC. This codes for CASSFLAGSYNEQFF.

The CDR3 spells CASSRMDRNNSPLHF. CDR3 in DNA: TGTGCCAGCAGCCGAATGGACAGGAATAATTCACCCCTCCACTTT. The rearrangement joins TRBV6-5 to TRBJ1-6; 7 nucleotides match TRBD1. The CDR3 consists of 15 residues. Per germline, CDR1 MNHEY and CDR2 SVGAGI. The ends lost 6 bases at V and 5 bases at J; junction bases unmatched: 7.

This chain uses TRBV5-1 with TRBJ2-5, with D possibly being TRBD2 (5 bases). The germline V gene encodes CDR1 SGHRS and CDR2 YFSETQ. The CDR3 has 12 residues. V was cut by 6 bases and J by 0 bases, with 6 bases left in between. CDR3 in amino acids: CASKRDQETQYF. The CDR3 bases are TGCGCCAGCAAGAGGGACCAAGAGACCCAGTACTTC.

The sample holds one count of this clone. This specimen includes other DNA sequences encoding the same CDR3. The gene calls are TRBV12-3 or TRBV12-4 and TRBJ1-5; 8 nucleotides agree with TRBD1. The CDR3 loop spans 13 amino acids. J was trimmed by 6 bases and V by 4 bases; bases with no gene match: 2. Here the CDR3 reads CASSSDRGQPQHF. CDR3 coding DNA: TGTGCCAGCAGTTCCGACAGGGGTCAGCCCCAGCATTTT.

The chain joins TRBV27 to TRBJ1-2; TRBD1 matches at 9 bases. V lost 8 bases, J lost 8 bases, and 12 bases stayed unmatched. The CDR3 is 14 amino acids. Germline V CDR1 and CDR2: MNHEY, SMNVEV (reference sequence). CDR3 coding DNA: TGTGCCAGCCAAAGAACAGGGGGCGCAGGGGGCTACACCTTC. This sequence encodes CASQRTGGAGGYTF.

The count of this clone is one. The chain carries TRBV9 and TRBJ2-7, with TRBD2 identical over 9 bases. This CDR3 is built from 14 residues. Trimming removed 1 base from V and 5 bases from J; junction bases left unmatched: 4. Germline V gene sequence: CDR1 SGDLS, CDR2 YYNGEE. CDR3 in DNA: TGTGCCAGCAGCGTAAGCGGACTAGCGAACGAGCAGTACTTC. It is translated as CASSVSGLANEQYF.

The chain couples TRBV7-8 to TRBJ2-1; possibly TRBD2 for D (5 bases). V was cut by 4 bases and J by 8 bases, with 15 bases left in between. The CDR3 sequence is 14 residues long. Germline CDR1 is SGHVS and CDR2 is FQNEAQ. CDR3 in amino acids: CASSSSLDYDEQFF. In DNA, the CDR3 is TGTGCCAGCAGCTCCTCACTAGATTACGATGAGCAGTTCTTC.

This chain uses TRBV6-5 with TRBJ1-6; 7 positions agree with TRBD1. V trimming: 2 bases; J trimming: 7 bases; junction bases outside the gene matches: 5. In germline, CDR1 is MNHEY, CDR2 SVGAGI. CDR3 length equals 15 residues. The CDR3 coding sequence is TGTGCCAGCAGTTACGACAGGGAGTTAAATTCACCCCTCCACTTT. It translates to CASSYDRELNSPLHF.